This entry lists 9 T cell receptor beta chains sequenced from one sample in a study of blood T cells in healthy people across ages. Then a second PCR, running about 6 to 12 cycles, was carried out with a sample-barcoded 5' primer and a J-beta primer mix. TCRdb passed the 5' RACE reads through MiXCR, listing each CDR3 protein once. The sample yields approximately 850,000 distinct CDR3 sequences, around two fifths seen once. The sample consisted of blood. These receptors all come from a man between 60 and 75 years old in good health.

At least ten counts were recorded for this clonotype. V and J are TRBV11-3 and TRBJ2-7; 7 bases fit TRBD1. The germline gives CDR1 SGHNT, CDR2 YENEEA. The junction had 13 bases not matched to a gene; V was cut back by 7 bases and J by 4 bases. There are 15 residues in the CDR3. This chain's CDR3 is CASTLGEGGIYEQYF. Written as DNA, the CDR3 is TGTGCCAGCACCCTCGGGGAAGGGGGCATTTACGAGCAGTACTTC.

This chain uses TRBV20-1 with TRBJ2-7; 8 bases match TRBD1. Germline assignment: CDR1 DFQATT and CDR2 SNEGSKA (reference sequence). The CDR3 length is 15 residues. J lost 1 base, V lost 5 bases, and 10 bases had no gene match. For the CDR3, the DNA is TGCAGTGCTTCCTCCGGGACAGGCCTTTCCTACGAGCAGTACTTC. Translation: CSASSGTGLSYEQYF.

This clonotype was detected a few times. The rearrangement links TRBV24-1 to TRBJ2-5; 8 positions agree with TRBD1. J lost 1 base, V lost 2 bases, and 2 bases had no gene match. The CDR3 length is 15 residues. Germline CDR1 is KGHDR and CDR2 is SFDVKD. CDR3 sequence (DNA): TGTGCCACCAGTGATTCCAGGGGGCTCCAAGAGACCCAGTACTTC. Its protein is CATSDSRGLQETQYF.

The gene calls are TRBV18 and TRBJ2-7; no reliable D call. Trimming took 2 bases from V and 7 from J, leaving 21 bases between them. The germline CDR1 and CDR2 sequences are KGHSH and LQKENI. The CDR3 has 16 residues. CDR3 region: CASSPAARRTYNEQYF. For the CDR3, the DNA is TGTGCCAGCTCACCAGCAGCGAGACGAACCTACAATGAGCAGTACTTC.

The rearrangement links TRBV5-1 to TRBJ2-5; perhaps D is TRBD1 or TRBD2 (5 bases each). The V and J ends lost 3 bases and 3 bases respectively, with 15 bases between them. This CDR3 region has 15 residues. The germline V gene has CDR1 SGHRS and CDR2 YFSETQ. DNA for the CDR3: TGCGCCAGCAGCTCAAACCCCGGGACGAAAGAGACCCAGTACTTC. It yields the protein CASSSNPGTKETQYF.

This clonotype was detected only a few times. V is TRBV5-1 and J is TRBJ2-7; weak D call: TRBD2 (5 bases). Trimming cost V 5 bases and J 3 bases, with 15 bases left between them. Germline CDR1 reads SGHRS; CDR2 reads YFSETQ. This CDR3 region has 14 residues. The CDR3 loop reads CASRPGPADYEQYF. The CDR3 coding sequence is TGCGCCAGCAGACCGGGCCCAGCGGACTACGAGCAGTACTTC.

This clonotype came up a few times. J is TRBJ1-6 and V is TRBV10-3; 7 bases align to TRBD1. This CDR3 is 15 amino acids long. Germline CDR1 is ENHRY and CDR2 is SYGVKD. J lost 10 bases, V lost 3 bases, and 9 bases had no gene match. The CDR3 DNA is TGTGCCATCAGTGACTTTGGGACAGACAGCTCACCCCTCCACTTT. Residues: CAISDFGTDSSPLHF.

This clonotype was counted between two and nine times. The V and J genes are TRBV7-2 and TRBJ2-3, with D possibly being TRBD2 (6 bases). The CDR3 has 15 residues. The V end was cut by 5 bases, the J end by 0 bases, with 12 bases between. The germline gives CDR1 SGHTA, CDR2 FQGNSA. CDR3 bases: TGTGCCAGCAGCCCAGCGGGCCTTAGCACAGATACGCAGTATTTT. Protein: CASSPAGLSTDTQYF.

The rearrangement links TRBV5-5 to TRBJ1-2; no clear D gene. CDR3 length equals 15 residues. The germline V gene encodes CDR1 SGHKS and CDR2 YYEKEE (reference sequence). V dropped 6 bases and J dropped 0 bases, with 15 bases sitting between them. The DNA for the CDR3 is TGTGCCAGCACCCTACACGTCTTGACTAACTATGGCTACACCTTC. Its translation: CASTLHVLTNYGYTF.